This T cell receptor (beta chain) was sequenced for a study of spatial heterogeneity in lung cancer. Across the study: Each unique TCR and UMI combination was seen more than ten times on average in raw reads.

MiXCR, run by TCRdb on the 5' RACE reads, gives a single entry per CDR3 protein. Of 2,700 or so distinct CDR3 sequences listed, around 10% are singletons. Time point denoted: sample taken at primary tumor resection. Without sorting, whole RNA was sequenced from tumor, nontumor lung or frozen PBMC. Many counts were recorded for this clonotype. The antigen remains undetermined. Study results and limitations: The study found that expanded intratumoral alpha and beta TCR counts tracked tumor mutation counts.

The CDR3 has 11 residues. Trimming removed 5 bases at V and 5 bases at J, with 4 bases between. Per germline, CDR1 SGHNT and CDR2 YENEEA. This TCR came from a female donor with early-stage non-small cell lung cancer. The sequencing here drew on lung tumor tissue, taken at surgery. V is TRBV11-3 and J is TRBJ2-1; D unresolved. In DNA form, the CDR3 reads TGTGCCAGCAGCGACCACAATGAGCAGTTCTTC. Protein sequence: CASSDHNEQFF. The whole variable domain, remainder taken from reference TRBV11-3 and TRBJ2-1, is EAGVVQSPRYKIIEKKQPVAFWCNPISGHNTLYWYLQNLGQGPELLIRYENEEAVDDSQLPKDRFSAERLKGVDSTLKIQPAELGDSAVYLCASSDHNEQFFGPGTRLTVL.